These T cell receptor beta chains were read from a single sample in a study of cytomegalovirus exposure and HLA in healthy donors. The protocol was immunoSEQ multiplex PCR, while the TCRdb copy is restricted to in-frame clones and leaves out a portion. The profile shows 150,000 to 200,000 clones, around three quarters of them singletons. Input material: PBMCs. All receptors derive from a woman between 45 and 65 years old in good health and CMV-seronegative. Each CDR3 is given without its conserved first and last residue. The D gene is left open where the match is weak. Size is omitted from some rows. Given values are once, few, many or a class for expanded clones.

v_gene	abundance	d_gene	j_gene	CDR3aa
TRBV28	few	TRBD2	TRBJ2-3	ASSQRGPDTDTQY
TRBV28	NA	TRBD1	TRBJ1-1	ATRGGPWGEAF
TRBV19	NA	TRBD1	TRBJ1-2	ASSATGTVYGYT
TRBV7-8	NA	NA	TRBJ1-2	ASSLGHSSGYT
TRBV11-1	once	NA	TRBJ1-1	ASSLVSRDRLAGTEAF
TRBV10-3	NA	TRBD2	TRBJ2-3	AISDSGLAGITDTQY
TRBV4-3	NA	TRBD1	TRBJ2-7	ASSQRQGYEQY
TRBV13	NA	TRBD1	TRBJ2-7	ASSLDRAYEQY
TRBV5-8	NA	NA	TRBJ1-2	ASSLRLLGYT
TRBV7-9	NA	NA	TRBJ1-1	ASSLALGGWTEAF
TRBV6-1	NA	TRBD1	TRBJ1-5	ASRGQGPNQPQH
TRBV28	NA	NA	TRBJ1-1	ASSQQTGKNTEAF
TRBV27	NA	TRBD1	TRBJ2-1	ASSLWAGGSYNEQF
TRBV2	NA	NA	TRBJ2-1	ASSGGHASSYNEQF
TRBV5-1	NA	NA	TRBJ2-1	ASSLGQGSYNEQF
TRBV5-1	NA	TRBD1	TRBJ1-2	ASTPGGVDYGYT
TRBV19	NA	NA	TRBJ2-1	ASSIEVHEQF
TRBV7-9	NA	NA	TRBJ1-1	ASSLGRTALGRRAF
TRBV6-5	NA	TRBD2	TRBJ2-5	ASSYRLAGGKTQY
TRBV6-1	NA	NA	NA	ASRHPRELF
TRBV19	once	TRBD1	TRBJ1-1	ASSKPGQMNTEAF
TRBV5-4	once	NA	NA	ASSFDNSYEQY
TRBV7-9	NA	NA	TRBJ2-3	ASSLGPRGRFLTDTQY
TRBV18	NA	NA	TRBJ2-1	ASSPQQQRDNEQF
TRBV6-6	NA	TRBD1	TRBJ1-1	ASGGTGGLNTEAF
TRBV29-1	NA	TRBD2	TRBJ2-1	SVEGALAGYNEQF
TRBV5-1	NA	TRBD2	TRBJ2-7	ASSLAGTSGPSYEQY
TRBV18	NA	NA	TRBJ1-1	ASSPAVHRFEAF
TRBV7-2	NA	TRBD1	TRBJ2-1	ASSSQGEIRNEQF
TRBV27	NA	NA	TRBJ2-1	ASSFPGLSSNEQF
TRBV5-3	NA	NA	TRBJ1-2	ATCESGWLYT